The text below deals with one T cell receptor beta chain. Which antigen it targets is not known. Base qualities are not provided; no much larger clone lies one nucleotide away. Distinct nucleotide sequences in the sample also encode this CDR3. These data are taken from a study of blood T cell repertoires in COVID-19 (TCRdb year 2020). At the level of the whole study: Collaborator samples came from the United States, Italy and Spain and covered acute and convalescent phases of COVID-19. The prospective study material was composed of cDNA or gDNA derived from T cells, B-cell-depleted T cells, or PBMCs. Subjects who had been exposed to COVID-19, were actively infected with it, or had recovered from it provided the deeply sampled blood TCRbeta repertoires that made up the dataset. The repertoires were released in a freely available public database intended as a resource for research on the immune response to SARS-CoV-2. The samples were drawn from two sources: the first 160 participants of the ongoing ImmuneRACE study, and 1,000 to 1,500 subjects contributed by 6 global collaborators. Sample metadata almost always included a de-identified subject ID, COVID-19 status, age in years and sex. HLA class I and class II types, where available, came from metadata supplied by the sample provider rather than from assay-based typing. Broader findings and caveats from the paper: The quantity of clinical and demographic metadata differed by source and by participant and was supplied without curation.

Each collaborating institution followed its own protocols to collect whole blood in K2EDTA tubes. Collaborator samples were shipped for TCRbeta analysis as frozen whole blood, isolated PBMCs, or DNA extracted from either sample type. TCRbeta CDR3 regions were amplified from genomic DNA by means of the immunoSEQ Assay, a bias-controlled multiplex PCR. The paper's data handling went like this. Nucleated cell counts per sample were estimated from amplification of reference gene primers within the assay. To quantify the absolute abundance of each unique TCRbeta CDR3 rearrangement, sequence reads were collapsed and filtered. Productive Simpson clonality was computed per sample as the square root of Simpson's diversity index over productive rearrangements. Sourced from immuneACCESS, this table was stored by TCRdb with only in-frame sequences that have V and J called. A share of the clones is absent; for the studies checked, an unresolved V gene accounts for under half, and the remainder has no known explanation. V and J calls and clone size are copied from that table; D and trimming were computed from the DNA. The sample data list about 76,000 clones, and 65% to 90% of these were observed just once. Roughly a sixth of the sample rests with the top ten.

The CDR3 runs 13 residues from the cysteine to the phenylalanine. Here the CDR3 DNA is all that survives: 39 bases in frame from base 1. CDR1 and CDR2 were assigned from the germline V gene (reference sequence) as MNHEY and SMNVEV. V loses 2 bases of germline sequence and J loses 1 base, and the interval between the two ends is 5 bases. The sequence is built from TRBV27 and TRBJ1-1; a tentative D match to TRBD1 spans 5 bases. The source is a human donor in a cohort sampled during active COVID-19. Sequenced input: peripheral blood. The bases are TGTGCCAGCAGTTTAACAGGGAACACTGAAGCTTTCTTT. Its protein product is CASSLTGNTEAFF.